Listed here are 7 T cell receptor beta chains from one sample, sequenced in a study of shared clonotypes between healthy human individuals. Here immunoSEQ multiplex PCR was the method, and the copy in TCRdb shows in-frame clones only, minus some. The table has about 2.3 million clones, 85% to 95% seen once. Sequenced sample: naive CD4+ T cells from PBMCs. Specified subset: CD45RA+ positively selected. These receptors all come from a young man in good health. Some clones in this sample may be carry-over from other donors' samples.

This sequence joins TRBV28 and TRBJ2-7, with D hard to call. The CDR3 has 14 residues. V was pared by 4 bases and J by 0 bases, with 10 bases between. CDR1 and CDR2 from the germline V gene are MDHEN and SYDVKM. CDR3 residues: CASSSSTPSYEQYF. The DNA for the CDR3 is TGTGCCAGCAGTTCCTCGACCCCCTCCTACGAGCAGTACTTC.

The chain employs TRBV4-1 and TRBJ2-2, with TRBD2 identical over 7 bases. V trimming: 6 bases; J trimming: 5 bases; junction bases outside the gene matches: 6. The CDR3 totals 14 residues. Per germline, CDR1 MGHRA and CDR2 YSYEKL. The CDR3 region has the DNA TGCGCCAGCAGGGCGGGAGTCCGGACCGGGGAGCTGTTTTTT. Translation: CASRAGVRTGELFF.

The chain combines TRBV30 with TRBJ2-1; 8 positions match TRBD2. The CDR3 is 12 residues long. With V trimmed by 2 bases and J by 10 bases, 4 bases remained unmatched. Germline lookup yields CDR1 GTSNPN and CDR2 SVGIG (reference sequence). The DNA of the CDR3 is TGTGCCTGGAGTCCATCTAGCGGGGAGCAGTTCTTC. Residues: CAWSPSSGEQFF.

This chain links TRBV5-4 with TRBJ1-1, with 7 bases identical to TRBD1. V shed 2 bases, J shed 4 bases, and the junction held 5 bases outside the gene matches. The CDR3 totals 14 residues. The germline V gene encodes CDR1 SGHNT and CDR2 YYREEE (reference sequence). The CDR3 reads CASSFDRDRTEAFF. CDR3 DNA: TGTGCCAGCAGCTTCGACAGGGATCGCACTGAAGCTTTCTTT.

The chain joins TRBV27 to TRBJ2-4; D unresolved. The V and J ends lost 5 bases and 4 bases respectively, with 12 bases between them. The CDR3 consists of 14 residues. Germline values: CDR1 MNHEY, CDR2 SMNVEV (reference sequence). This CDR3 is CASSGVEGKNIQYF. CDR3 coding DNA: TGTGCCAGCAGTGGCGTCGAAGGGAAAAACATTCAGTACTTC.

The V call is TRBV10-3, the J call TRBJ2-3; 11 positions agree with TRBD2. J gave up 3 bases and V 2 bases, and 10 bases lay outside the gene matches. The length of the CDR3 is 18 residues. CDR1 and CDR2 (germline): ENHRY, SYGVKD. The CDR3, as DNA: TGTGCCATCAGTGAGAGGCCCACTAGCGGGAGTTTGACAGATACGCAGTATTTT. It encodes CAISERPTSGSLTDTQYF.

V usage is TRBV7-2 and J usage is TRBJ2-1; TRBD1 matches 7 bases. V dropped 5 bases and J dropped 15; count of bases not matched to a gene: 10. This CDR3 spans 12 amino acids. Germline CDR1 is SGHTA and CDR2 is FQGNSA. CDR3 sequence (DNA): TGTGCCAGCAGCCCCCGAGACAGGGACCCGTTCTTC. Its protein product is CASSPRDRDPFF.